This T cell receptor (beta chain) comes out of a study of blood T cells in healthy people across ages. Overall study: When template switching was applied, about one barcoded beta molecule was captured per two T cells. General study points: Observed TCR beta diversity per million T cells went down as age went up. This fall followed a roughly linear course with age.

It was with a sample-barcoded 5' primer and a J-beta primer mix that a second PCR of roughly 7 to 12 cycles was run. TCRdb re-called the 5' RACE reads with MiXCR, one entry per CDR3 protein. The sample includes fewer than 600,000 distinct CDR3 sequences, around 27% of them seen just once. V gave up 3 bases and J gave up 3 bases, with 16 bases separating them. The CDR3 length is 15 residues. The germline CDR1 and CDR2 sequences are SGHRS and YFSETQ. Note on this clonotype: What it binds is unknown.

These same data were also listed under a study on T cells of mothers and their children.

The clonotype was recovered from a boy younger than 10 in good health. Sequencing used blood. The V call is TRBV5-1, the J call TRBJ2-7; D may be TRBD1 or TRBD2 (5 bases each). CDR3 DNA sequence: TGCGCCAGCAGCTGGGACGGGGCCCTTTACTACGAGCAGTACTTC. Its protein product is CASSWDGALYYEQYF.